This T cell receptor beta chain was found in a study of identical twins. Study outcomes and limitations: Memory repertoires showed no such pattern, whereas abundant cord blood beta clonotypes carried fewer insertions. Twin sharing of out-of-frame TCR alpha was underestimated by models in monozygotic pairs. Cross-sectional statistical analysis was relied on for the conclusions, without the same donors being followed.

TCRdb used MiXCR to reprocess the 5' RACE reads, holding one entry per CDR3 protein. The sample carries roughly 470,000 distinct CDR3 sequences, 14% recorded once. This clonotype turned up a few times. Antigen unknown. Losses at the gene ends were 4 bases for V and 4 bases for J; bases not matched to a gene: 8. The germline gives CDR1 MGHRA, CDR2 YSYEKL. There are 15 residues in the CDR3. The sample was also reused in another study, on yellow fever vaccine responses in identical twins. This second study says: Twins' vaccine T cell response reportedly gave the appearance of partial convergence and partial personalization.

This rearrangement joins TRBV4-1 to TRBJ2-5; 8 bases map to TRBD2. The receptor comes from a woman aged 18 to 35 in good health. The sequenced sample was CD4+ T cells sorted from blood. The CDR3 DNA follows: TGCGCCAGCAGCCCCACGGGACTAGGGGGAGAGACCCAGTACTTC. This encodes CASSPTGLGGETQYF.